Listed here are 20 T cell receptor beta chains from one sample, sequenced in a study of Ad26.COV2.S vaccination and SARS-CoV-2 variants. Libraries were prepared by immunoSEQ multiplex PCR; TCRdb keeps only in-frame clonotypes and omits some of them. The sample holds roughly 380,000 clones, around 89% seen once. The sample's treatment: some 20 received Ad26.COV2.S at low or high dose, single or two shots; roughly five received placebo; per-sample allocation not given. Sampling took place 63 days after the first vaccine or placebo injection. The source material was peripheral blood, sampled in a trial of Ad26.COV2.S vaccine versus placebo. These receptors all come from a person aged 18-60 years who received the Ad26.COV2.S COVID-19 vaccine or a placebo.

J is TRBJ1-2 and V is TRBV6-6, with 7 bases aligning to TRBD1. The CDR3 runs to 14 residues. Trimming took 6 bases from V and 2 from J; bases not matched to a gene: 6. Per germline, CDR1 MNHNY and CDR2 SVGAGI (reference sequence). The CDR3 reads CASSTDRANYGYTF. Written as DNA, the CDR3 is TGTGCCAGCAGCACCGACAGGGCGAACTATGGCTACACCTTC.

The chain employs TRBV7-9 and TRBJ2-1; no clear D. The V gene lost 5 bases and the J gene lost 9 bases, with 11 bases spanning the gap. CDR1 SEHNR and CDR2 FQNEAQ come from the germline V gene (reference sequence). The CDR3 contains 12 residues. CDR3 amino acids: CASSPLPGEQFF. The CDR3 DNA sequence: TGTGCCAGCAGCCCATTGCCTGGTGAGCAGTTCTTC.

The table lists this clone with a count of one. This sequence joins TRBV4-3 and TRBJ2-3, with 11 bases identical to TRBD1. This CDR3 has 16 amino acids. Per the germline V gene, CDR1 is LGHNA and CDR2 is YSLEER. Unmatched junction bases numbered 5, after V lost 3 bases and J lost 3 bases. The CDR3 loop is CASSHWDRGVTDTQYF. The CDR3 nucleotides read TGCGCCAGCAGCCACTGGGACAGGGGGGTAACAGATACGCAGTATTTT.

The CDR3 DNA reads as TGTGCCAGCAGCTCTTTAGAGCAGGGGGCAAGGGGCTATGGCTACACCTTC. Its translation: CASSSLEQGARGYGYTF. The V call is TRBV11-2, the J call TRBJ1-2; 8 bases line up with TRBD1. The germline V gene has CDR1 SGHAT and CDR2 FQNNGV. J gave up 4 bases and V 4 bases, and 14 bases lay outside the gene matches. The CDR3 is 17 residues long.

This chain joins TRBV3-1 (or the pseudogene TRBV3-2) and TRBJ2-7; unclear D gene. Germline lookup yields CDR1 LGHDT and CDR2 YNNKEL (reference sequence). Trimming removed 1 base at V and 5 bases at J, with 6 bases between. CDR3 length equals 12 residues. The CDR3 reads CASSQVVHEQYF. CDR3 in DNA: TGTGCCAGCAGCCAAGTCGTCCACGAGCAGTACTTC.

This chain uses TRBV18 with TRBJ1-5; D is uncertain. The V and J ends lost 2 bases and 5 bases respectively, with 4 bases between them. The CDR3 contains 12 residues. Germline V gene data show CDR1 as KGHSH and CDR2 as LQKENI. Here the CDR3 reads CASSPGDQPQHF. CDR3 in DNA: TGTGCCAGCTCACCAGGGGATCAGCCCCAGCATTTT.

The J gene is TRBJ2-3, the V gene TRBV6-2 or TRBV6-3; D might be TRBD1 (6 bases). Germline-derived CDR1 and CDR2 are MNHEY and SVGEGT. The CDR3 has 15 residues. V shed 6 bases and J shed 3 bases, with 16 bases lying between them. The CDR3 sequence: CASSGQRVGTDTQYF. The CDR3 nucleotides are TGTGCCAGCAGCGGACAGAGAGTTGGAACAGATACGCAGTATTTT.

This clone has a single count. The CDR3 sequence is CASSYSLNRGERTEAFF. The CDR3 coding sequence is TGTGCCAGCAGTTACTCGCTCAACAGGGGGGAGAGGACTGAAGCTTTCTTT. This chain links TRBV6-2 or TRBV6-3 with TRBJ1-1; TRBD1 matches at 8 bases. With 0 bases clipped from V and 5 bases from J, the junction kept 11 bases outside the gene matches. The CDR3 is made up of 17 amino acids. Per the germline V gene, CDR1 is MNHEY and CDR2 is SVGEGT.

The rearrangement uses TRBV24-1 and TRBJ2-2, with D perhaps matching TRBD2 (5 bases). The CDR3 has 15 residues. V was shortened by 3 bases and J by 1 base, with 8 bases between the two germline ends. Germline loops: CDR1 KGHDR, CDR2 SFDVKD. The CDR3 reads CATSDPGVNTGELFF. The DNA of the CDR3 is TGTGCCACCAGTGATCCCGGGGTGAACACCGGGGAGCTGTTTTTT.

For this clone: At the DNA level, this CDR3 is encoded by other sequences in the same sample as well. J is TRBJ2-7 and V is TRBV30, with 7 bases aligning to TRBD1. V was clipped by 5 bases and J by 2 bases; unmatched bases: 3. The CDR3 covers 12 residues. In germline, CDR1 is GTSNPN, CDR2 SVGIG (reference sequence). The CDR3 is CAWGDRAYEQYF. The CDR3 DNA reads TGTGCCTGGGGGGACAGAGCCTACGAGCAGTACTTC.

The chain combines TRBV16 with TRBJ2-1; either TRBD1 or TRBD2 may fit D (7 bases each). The CDR3 runs to 15 residues. Germline values: CDR1 KGHSY, CDR2 FQNENV. V lost 6 bases to trimming and J lost 4 bases, with 16 bases between them. The CDR3 is CASSDTGEGYNEQFF. DNA of the CDR3: TGTGCCAGCAGTGATACAGGGGAGGGATACAATGAGCAGTTCTTC.

This chain connects TRBV2 to TRBJ1-6; TRBD1 agrees at 8 bases. The CDR3 runs to 15 residues. In germline, CDR1 is SNHLY, CDR2 FYNNEI. The ends lost 4 bases at V and 9 bases at J; junction bases unmatched: 8. CDR3 DNA sequence: TGTGCCAGCAGTGGAGGGGACAGGAGGGTTTCACCCCTCCACTTT. Translation gives CASSGGDRRVSPLHF. Full variable domain (outside the CDR3, taken from reference TRBV2 and TRBJ1-6): EPEVTQTPSHQVTQMGQEVILRCVPISNHLYFYWYRQILGQKVEFLVSFYNNEISEKSEIFDDQFSVERPDGSNFTLKIRSTKLEDSAMYFCASSGGDRRVSPLHFGNGTRLTVT.

The chain couples TRBV24-1 to TRBJ2-3, with D possibly TRBD1 on 6 matching bases. Trimming took off 10 bases at V and 4 bases at J, with 11 bases between the two ends. The germline V gene encodes CDR1 KGHDR and CDR2 SFDVKD. The CDR3 contains 12 residues. The DNA of the CDR3 is TGTGCCACGTTCAGGGGTGCAGATACGCAGTATTTT. Translated: CATFRGADTQYF.

This rearrangement joins TRBV5-5 to TRBJ1-1, with unresolved D. The CDR3 spans 13 residues. V was cut by 4 bases and J by 5 bases, with 12 bases left in between. Germline CDR1 is SGHKS and CDR2 is YYEKEE (reference sequence). This chain's CDR3 is CASSPGFATEAFF. The CDR3 coding sequence is TGTGCCAGCAGCCCAGGATTTGCGACTGAAGCTTTCTTT.

As DNA, the CDR3 is TGTGCCAGCAGCCAAATAACAGGGGGAACTGAAGCTTTCTTT. Translated, it gives CASSQITGGTEAFF. The chain is built from TRBV3-1 (or the pseudogene TRBV3-2) and TRBJ1-1; the match to TRBD1 covers 8 bases. This CDR3 region has 14 residues. Per germline, CDR1 LGHDT and CDR2 YNNKEL (reference sequence). The junction had 4 bases not matched to a gene; V was cut back by 2 bases and J by 5 bases.

This rearrangement joins TRBV6-5 to TRBJ2-7; 8 bases fit TRBD2. V was clipped by 1 base and J by 9 bases; unmatched bases: 11. The germline V gene has CDR1 MNHEY and CDR2 SVGAGI. The CDR3 is 15 amino acids. The CDR3 reads CASSYFAGGPTGQYF. CDR3 sequence (DNA): TGTGCCAGCAGTTACTTCGCGGGGGGCCCAACGGGGCAGTACTTC.

The chain carries TRBV19 and TRBJ2-2; tentative D call: TRBD1 (7 bases). The ends were cut back, 3 bases at V and 2 bases at J, with 10 bases in the middle. The CDR3 sequence is 15 residues long. Germline CDR1 reads LNHDA; CDR2 reads SQIVND (reference sequence). The CDR3 bases are TGTGCCAGTAGTATCCAGGGGGGTAACACCGGGGAGCTGTTTTTT. Amino acids: CASSIQGGNTGELFF.

The CDR3 nucleotides read TGTGCCTGGAGTGTCCAGGGGGGGGGTTATGAAAAACTGTTTTTT. This codes for CAWSVQGGGYEKLFF. The J gene is TRBJ1-4, the V gene TRBV30; 7 bases match TRBD1. Germline V gene data show CDR1 as GTSNPN and CDR2 as SVGIG (reference sequence). With V trimmed by 0 bases and J by 6 bases, 7 bases remained unmatched. The CDR3 consists of 15 residues.

Here the CDR3 DNA reads TGCAGCGTTGAAGTTCGTGGGAGCCCAGCCTACGAGCAGTACTTC. This sequence encodes CSVEVRGSPAYEQYF. The chain uses TRBV29-1 and TRBJ2-7; D is possibly TRBD2 (5 bases). The germline gives CDR1 SQVTM, CDR2 ANQGSEA. This CDR3 region has 15 residues. Trimming stripped 1 base from V and 2 bases from J, with 15 bases between.

This chain connects TRBV6-5 to TRBJ2-7; D is perhaps TRBD2 (6 bases). Germline CDR1 is MNHEY and CDR2 is SVGAGI. The CDR3 has 13 residues. Trimming stripped 6 bases from V and 5 bases from J, with 14 bases between. As DNA, the CDR3 is TGTGCCAGCAGCGTGACTAGGTTCCACGAGCAGTACTTC. This codes for CASSVTRFHEQYF.